These 21 T cell receptor beta chains originate from one sample sequenced in a study of blood T cell repertoires in COVID-19. This table comes from immunoSEQ multiplex PCR, and its TCRdb copy is limited to in-frame clones, with some not included. The table shows about 160,000 clones, with around nine tenths occurring only once. Sequenced material: PBMCs or T cells enriched from blood (not recorded which). The receptor set was obtained from a woman between 50 and 59 years old who had recovered from COVID-19.

The chain uses TRBV15 and TRBJ2-1; 8 bases line up with TRBD2. The CDR3 loop spans 17 amino acids. The V and J ends lost 0 bases and 3 bases, in that order; junction bases with no gene match: 7. Germline-derived CDR1 and CDR2 are LNHNV and YYDKDF (reference sequence). CDR3 sequence reads: CATSRDLGAGGYNEQFF. DNA for the CDR3: TGTGCCACCAGCAGAGATCTCGGGGCGGGGGGCTACAATGAGCAGTTCTTC.

The CDR3 here is CASSYLGDTQYF. The CDR3 DNA reads TGTGCCAGCAGTTACCTCGGAGATACGCAGTATTTT. The V and J genes are TRBV7-9 and TRBJ2-3; D is unclear. The CDR3 loop spans 12 amino acids. With 6 bases removed from V and 5 bases from J, the gap between germline ends came to 9 bases. From germline, CDR1 is SEHNR and CDR2 FQNEAQ (reference sequence).

The rearrangement links TRBV15 to TRBJ1-2; the match to TRBD1 covers 12 bases. The germline CDR1 and CDR2 sequences are LNHNV and YYDKDF (reference sequence). With V trimmed by 3 bases and J by 7 bases, 6 bases remained unmatched. The CDR3 loop spans 15 amino acids. The CDR3 DNA reads as TGTGCCACCAGCAGGGGGACAGGGGGCGGCTTTGGCTACACCTTC. Its translation: CATSRGTGGGFGYTF.

This chain links TRBV30 with TRBJ2-3; 9 bases map to TRBD2. Per germline, CDR1 GTSNPN and CDR2 SVGIG (reference sequence). With 4 bases clipped from V and 2 bases from J, the junction kept 1 base outside the gene matches. This CDR3 has 13 residues. CDR3 in DNA: TGTGCCTGGATAGCGGGGGACACAGATACGCAGTATTTT. This encodes CAWIAGDTDTQYF.

The chain is built from TRBV2 and TRBJ2-1; 16 bases match TRBD2. Germline values: CDR1 SNHLY, CDR2 FYNNEI. The trim removed 4 bases at V and 4 bases at J, leaving 4 bases unmatched. This CDR3 has 17 residues. CDR3 bases: TGTGCCAGCAGTGTAGGGACTAGCGGGGGGGGATACAATGAGCAGTTCTTC. Its translation is CASSVGTSGGGYNEQFF. Variable domain in full (rest from reference TRBV2 and TRBJ2-1): EPEVTQTPSHQVTQMGQEVILRCVPISNHLYFYWYRQILGQKVEFLVSFYNNEISEKSEIFDDQFSVERPDGSNFTLKIRSTKLEDSAMYFCASSVGTSGGGYNEQFFGPGTRLTVL.

The chain carries TRBV27 and TRBJ1-1, with 7 bases that match TRBD1. The CDR3 extends over 16 amino acids. V shed 5 bases and J 4 bases; nucleotides not matched to a gene: 13. Germline V gene data show CDR1 as MNHEY and CDR2 as SMNVEV (reference sequence). CDR3 amino acids: CASSAFLTGTGTEAFF. CDR3 coding DNA: TGTGCCAGCAGTGCCTTTTTGACAGGGACCGGCACTGAAGCTTTCTTT.

V is TRBV7-9 and J is TRBJ2-1; 7 bases are a match to TRBD2. The V gene end was trimmed by 0 bases and the J gene end by 6 bases; junction bases not matched to a gene: 5. The CDR3 consists of 15 residues. Germline CDR1 reads SEHNR; CDR2 reads FQNEAQ (reference sequence). CDR3 sequence reads: CASSLAGGGTNEQFF. The DNA of the CDR3 is TGTGCCAGCAGCTTAGCGGGCGGGGGAACCAATGAGCAGTTCTTC.

This chain connects TRBV2 to TRBJ1-5; the D is unclear. In germline, CDR1 is SNHLY, CDR2 FYNNEI. V gave up 2 bases and J gave up 6 bases, with 11 bases separating them. CDR3 size: 14 residues. CDR3 nucleotide sequence: TGTGCCAGCAGTGAACTGGCGGGCGGTCAGCCCCAGCATTTT. This translates into CASSELAGGQPQHF.

This clone was recorded a few times. The chain links TRBV15 to TRBJ1-1; the D gene is possibly TRBD1 (5 bases). The CDR3 runs to 14 residues. V gave up 2 bases and J gave up 2 bases, with 9 bases separating them. The germline CDR1 and CDR2 sequences are LNHNV and YYDKDF (reference sequence). The CDR3 region is CATSRSGANTEAFF. CDR3 bases: TGTGCCACCAGCAGAAGCGGGGCTAACACTGAAGCTTTCTTT.

The rearrangement links TRBV9 to TRBJ2-3; 7 nucleotides align to TRBD2. CDR1 SGDLS and CDR2 YYNGEE come from the germline V gene. After removal of 6 bases from V and 6 bases from J, the junction contained 7 bases not matched to a gene. The CDR3 is 13 amino acids. The CDR3 here is CASKTSPADTQYF. Here the CDR3 DNA reads TGTGCCAGCAAGACTAGCCCCGCGGATACGCAGTATTTT.

This clone has more than one count but fewer than ten. The rearrangement uses TRBV6-1 and TRBJ1-5; TRBD1 matches at 7 bases. The V segment lost 1 base and the J segment 4 bases; nucleotides outside the gene matches: 7. The CDR3 spans 16 residues. CDR1 is MNHNS, CDR2 SASEGT, per germline. This CDR3 is CASSEGQGIKNQPQHF. The CDR3 region has the DNA TGTGCCAGCAGTGAAGGACAGGGTATAAAAAATCAGCCCCAGCATTTT.

V gene TRBV7-8 combines with J gene TRBJ1-1; 9 bases align to TRBD1. Losses at the gene ends were 5 bases for V and 0 bases for J; bases not matched to a gene: 10. Germline V gene sequence: CDR1 SGHVS, CDR2 FQNEAQ. There are 17 residues in the CDR3. CDR3 in amino acids: CASSLGTGPLMNTEAFF. The CDR3 coding sequence is TGTGCCAGCAGCCTAGGGACAGGGCCGCTCATGAACACTGAAGCTTTCTTT.

The chain is built from TRBV6-2 or TRBV6-3 and TRBJ1-5, with 7 bases fitting TRBD1. CDR3 length: 16 amino acids. The ends lost 2 bases at V and 5 bases at J; junction bases unmatched: 9. CDR1 is MNHEY and CDR2 is SVGEGT in the germline V gene. The CDR3 DNA is TGTGCCAGCAGTTACCCCCGACAGGGAAAGGATCAGCCCCAGCATTTT. As protein: CASSYPRQGKDQPQHF.

The chain couples TRBV12-3 or TRBV12-4 to TRBJ2-5; D may be TRBD1 (5 bases). The CDR3 has 13 amino acids. V gave up 3 bases and J gave up 5 bases, with 10 bases separating them. CDR3 DNA: TGTGCCAGCAGTTTGGGCAGGGTGGAGACCCAGTACTTC. Encoded protein: CASSLGRVETQYF.

The gene calls are TRBV7-2 and TRBJ2-6; D call uncertain. Trimming left V 5 bases short and J 2 bases short, with 13 bases between. CDR1 is SGHTA, CDR2 FQGNSA, per germline. The CDR3 contains 16 residues. CDR3 in DNA: TGTGCCAGCAGCCCCCTCCCGGGTGCTGGGGCCAACGTCCTGACTTTC. Translating it yields CASSPLPGAGANVLTF.

The V and J genes are TRBV5-4 and TRBJ2-3, with 8 bases lining up with TRBD2. CDR1 is SGHNT, CDR2 YYREEE, per germline (reference sequence). The CDR3 is made up of 14 amino acids. V dropped 2 bases and J dropped 2; count of bases not matched to a gene: 1. The CDR3 loop is CASSFSGATDTQYF. The CDR3 DNA reads as TGTGCCAGCAGCTTTAGCGGGGCCACAGATACGCAGTATTTT.

The rearrangement uses TRBV2 and TRBJ2-2, with TRBD1 as a possible D gene (6 bases). Germline CDR1 is SNHLY and CDR2 is FYNNEI. This CDR3 has 14 residues. Trimming removed 4 bases from V and 8 bases from J, with 14 bases in between. Written as DNA, the CDR3 is TGTGCCAGCAGTGCCTCCGGACAGTTAGGGGAGCTGTTTTTT. Its protein is CASSASGQLGELFF.

The chain carries TRBV5-6 and TRBJ1-1, with D possibly matching TRBD1 (5 bases). V lost 5 bases and J lost 1, with 12 bases in between. Per germline, CDR1 SGHDT and CDR2 YYEEEE. This CDR3 region has 14 residues. CDR3 amino acids: CASSWGAENTEAFF. For the CDR3, the DNA is TGTGCCAGCAGTTGGGGCGCGGAGAACACTGAAGCTTTCTTT.

The chain is built from TRBV7-9 and TRBJ2-7; possibly TRBD1 for D (5 bases). The CDR3 consists of 13 residues. V was cut by 6 bases and J by 1 base, with 10 bases left in between. Germline V gene lookup returns CDR1 SEHNR and CDR2 FQNEAQ (reference sequence). CDR3 protein: CASSPDTSYEQYF. As DNA, the CDR3 is TGTGCCAGCAGTCCGGACACGTCCTACGAGCAGTACTTC.

The gene calls are TRBV12-5 and TRBJ1-6; a weak D match, TRBD1 (5 bases). Per germline, CDR1 LGHNT and CDR2 FRNRAP. The CDR3 runs to 15 residues. V was shortened by 2 bases and J by 8 bases, with 13 bases between the two germline ends. CDR3: CASGLSSDRYSPLHF. CDR3 DNA sequence: TGTGCTAGTGGTTTGTCTTCCGACAGATATTCACCCCTCCACTTT. The full variable domain, in which reference TRBV12-5 and TRBJ1-6 provide the parts outside the CDR3, is DARVTQTPRHKVTEMGQEVTMRCQPILGHNTVFWYRQTMMQGLELLAYFRNRAPLDDSGMPKDRFSAEMPDATLATLKIQPSEPRDSAVYFCASGLSSDRYSPLHFGNGTRLTVT.

This sequence joins TRBV5-6 and TRBJ1-2; D remains unclear. V was trimmed by 2 bases and J by 0 bases, leaving 20 bases between them. The CDR3 length is 18 residues. Germline-derived CDR1 and CDR2 are SGHDT and YYEEEE. The chain's CDR3 is CASSFPLTGVRSNYGYTF. CDR3 DNA: TGTGCCAGCAGCTTTCCTTTAACCGGGGTCCGGTCTAACTATGGCTACACCTTC.